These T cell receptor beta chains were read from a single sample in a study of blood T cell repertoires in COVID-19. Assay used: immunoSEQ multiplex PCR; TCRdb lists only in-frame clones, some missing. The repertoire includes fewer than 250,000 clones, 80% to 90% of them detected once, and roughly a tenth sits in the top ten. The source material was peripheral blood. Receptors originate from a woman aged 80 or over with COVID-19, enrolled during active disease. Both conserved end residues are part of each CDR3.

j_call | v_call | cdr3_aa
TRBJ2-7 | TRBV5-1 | CASSFGGTSYEQYF
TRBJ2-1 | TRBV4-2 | CASSQVGQGGNEQFF
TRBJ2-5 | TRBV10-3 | CAIRGGETQYF
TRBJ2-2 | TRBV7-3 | CASSLRQDNTGELFF
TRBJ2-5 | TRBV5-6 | CASSLYRGETQYF
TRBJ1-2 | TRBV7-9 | CASSLSQAYGYTF
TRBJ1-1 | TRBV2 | CASSEMGGGTEAFF
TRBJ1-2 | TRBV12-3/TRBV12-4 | CASSFRTGEGYTF
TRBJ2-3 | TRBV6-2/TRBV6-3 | CASSYGPAGGPTDTQYF
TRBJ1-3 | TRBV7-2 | CASSQEVDRASGNTIYF
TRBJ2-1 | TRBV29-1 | CSVEDNFARDNEQFF
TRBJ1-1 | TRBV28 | CASSLKVRGTEAFF
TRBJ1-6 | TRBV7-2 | CASSLTGNSPLHF
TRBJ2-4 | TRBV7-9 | CASSSTSHLAKNIQYF
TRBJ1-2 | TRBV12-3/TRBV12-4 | CASSGAGGYTF
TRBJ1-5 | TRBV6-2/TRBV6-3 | CASSNKQGASGQPQHF
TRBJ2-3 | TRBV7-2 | CASSLMDRGTDTQYF
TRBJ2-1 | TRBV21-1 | CASREESRRGQFF
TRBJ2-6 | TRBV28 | CASSLQGFGANVLTF
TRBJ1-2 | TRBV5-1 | CASSPDSSYGYTF
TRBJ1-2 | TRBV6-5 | CASSYGRKGGYTF
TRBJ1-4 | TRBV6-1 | CASSEAVSYEKLFF
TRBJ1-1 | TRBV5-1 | CASSNAGTGSDTEAFF
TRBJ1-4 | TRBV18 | CASSPIQGYEKLFF
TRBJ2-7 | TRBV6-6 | CASRQTQTAYEQYF
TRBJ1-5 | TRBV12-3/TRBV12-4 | CASSLSRSTAQHF
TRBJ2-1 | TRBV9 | CASSVGNYNEQFF
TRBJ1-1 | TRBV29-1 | CSAGQVLSNTEAFF
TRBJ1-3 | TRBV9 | CASSSGGNTIYF
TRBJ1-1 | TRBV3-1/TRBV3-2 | CASSQTGGNTEAFF
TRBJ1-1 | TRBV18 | CAISGEREAFF
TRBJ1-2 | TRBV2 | CASRPQGTRYTF
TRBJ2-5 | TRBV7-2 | CASSLVGGSGVSETQYF
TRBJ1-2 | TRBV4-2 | CASSHDGQGLRGYTF
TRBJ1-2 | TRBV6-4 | CATGETGTATYGYTF
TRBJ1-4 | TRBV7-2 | CASSLARSTTNEKLFF
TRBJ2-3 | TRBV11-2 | CASSFFGSGTQYF
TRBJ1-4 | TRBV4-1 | CASSQEGGSKANEKLFF
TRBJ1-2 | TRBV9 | CASSVPGQELLNYGYTF
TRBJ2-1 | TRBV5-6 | CASSPPHDRFSYNEQFF
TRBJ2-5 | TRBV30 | CAWSPGQGRRETQYF
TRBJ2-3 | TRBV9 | CASSVSGGGVDTQYF
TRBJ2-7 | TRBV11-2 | CASSLLDGLGVSGDEQYF
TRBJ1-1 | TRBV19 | CASSPSGRGNTEAFF
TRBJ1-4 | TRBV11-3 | CASSLDGTGGSEKLFF
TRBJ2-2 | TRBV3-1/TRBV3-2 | CASSHRTNQGTGELFF
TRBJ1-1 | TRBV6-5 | CASSYASLGRGTEAFF
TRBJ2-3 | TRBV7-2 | CASRGGFMRVATDTQYF
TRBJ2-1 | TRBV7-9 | CASSLPGFGEQFF
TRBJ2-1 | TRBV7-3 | CASSPSGGGEQFF
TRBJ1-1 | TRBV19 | CASSYGQVNTEAFF